These T cell receptor beta chains were read from a single sample in a study of shared clonotypes between healthy human individuals. Generated by immunoSEQ multiplex PCR, the TCRdb table keeps only in-frame clones and is missing some. The sample carries roughly 2.2 million clones, approximately 95% recorded once. The sequenced sample consisted of naive CD4+ T cells from PBMCs. These receptors were collected from a man between 18 and 29 years old in good health. Some clones in this sample may be carry-over from other donors' samples. CDR3s include the opening cysteine and the closing phenylalanine or tryptophan. Each record gives: J gene, V gene, clone size, D gene, CDR3 protein, CDR3 DNA. D genes are given only for firm matches. Rows give clone size only sometimes, using once, few, many, or a class for an expanded clone.

TRBJ1-1	TRBV28	few	NA	CASSFSWDMNTEAFF	TGTGCCAGCAGTTTCTCCTGGGACATGAACACTGAAGCTTTCTTT
TRBJ1-1	TRBV6-5	NA	NA	CASTRTLRNTEAFF	TGTGCCAGCACCCGGACGCTAAGGAACACTGAAGCTTTCTTT
TRBJ1-6	TRBV30	NA	NA	CAWSFGSSSSPLHF	TGTGCCTGGAGTTTCGGCAGTTCCTCTTCACCCCTCCACTTT
TRBJ2-7	TRBV7-6	NA	NA	CASSPAGVWGEQYF	TGTGCCAGCAGCCCCGCTGGCGTATGGGGCGAGCAGTACTTC
TRBJ2-1	TRBV28	NA	NA	CASSFYGAHEQFF	TGTGCCAGCAGTTTTTATGGGGCGCATGAGCAGTTCTTC
TRBJ1-4	TRBV27	NA	NA	CASSSFLGGREDEKLFF	TGTGCCAGCAGTTCCTTCCTTGGGGGCCGGGAAGATGAAAAACTGTTTTTT
TRBJ2-2	TRBV11-3	few	NA	CASSLLGAGELFF	TGTGCCAGCAGCCTCCTCGGTGCCGGGGAGCTGTTTTTT
TRBJ2-1	TRBV7-3	NA	TRBD2	CASSKIAGPGNEQFF	TGTGCCAGCAGCAAAATAGCGGGACCCGGGAATGAGCAGTTCTTC
TRBJ2-1	TRBV27	NA	TRBD1	CASSLTGPWGEQFF	TGTGCCAGCAGTTTGACAGGGCCCTGGGGTGAGCAGTTCTTC
TRBJ2-3	TRBV2	NA	TRBD2	CASSERRQPGLESDTQYF	TGTGCCAGCAGTGAACGTCGGCAGCCGGGACTAGAGTCCGATACGCAGTATTTT
TRBJ2-7	TRBV28	NA	TRBD2	CASSYPLSLAFSSYEQYF	TGTGCCAGCAGTTACCCTCTTTCACTAGCGTTTAGCTCCTACGAGCAGTACTTC
TRBJ2-5	TRBV2	NA	NA	CASSLTGTEETQYF	TGTGCCAGCAGCCTTACCGGGACGGAAGAGACCCAGTACTTC
TRBJ2-3	TRBV30	once	NA	CAWSYQIADTQYF	TGTGCCTGGAGTTACCAAATAGCAGATACGCAGTATTTT
TRBJ2-7	TRBV5-4	NA	NA	CASSLWGPYEQYF	TGTGCCAGCAGCTTGTGGGGGCCCTACGAGCAGTACTTC
TRBJ2-1	TRBV6-5	NA	TRBD2	CASSFGLAGNNEQFF	TGTGCCAGCAGTTTTGGACTAGCGGGTAACAATGAGCAGTTCTTC
TRBJ1-3	TRBV6-5	few	NA	CASSQGSGNTIYF	TGTGCCAGCAGCCAAGGGTCTGGAAACACCATATATTTT
TRBJ1-2	TRBV6-5	once	NA	CASSYSSGRRSYTF	TGTGCCAGCAGTTACTCGTCGGGGCGGAGGAGCTACACCTTC
TRBJ2-1	TRBV6-1	NA	TRBD2	CASSERGIWKLAGGREQFF	TGTGCCAGCAGTGAACGTGGAATTTGGAAACTAGCGGGAGGGAGGGAGCAGTTCTTC
TRBJ2-5	TRBV2	once	NA	CASSITVGETQYF	TGTGCCAGCAGCATCACGGTCGGAGAGACCCAGTACTTC
TRBJ2-5	TRBV9	NA	TRBD1	CASTRTGGLETQYF	TGTGCCAGCACCCGGACAGGGGGTTTAGAGACCCAGTACTTC
TRBJ2-7	TRBV11-1	NA	NA	CASSWSRSSYEQYF	TGTGCCAGCAGCTGGTCCAGGAGCTCCTACGAGCAGTACTTC
TRBJ2-7	TRBV7-8	NA	TRBD1	CASSRTGGAYEQYF	TGTGCCAGCAGCCGGACAGGGGGCGCTTACGAGCAGTACTTC
TRBJ2-5	TRBV7-2	NA	NA	CASSWQGGDQETQYF	TGTGCCAGCAGCTGGCAGGGCGGGGACCAAGAGACCCAGTACTTC
TRBJ2-5	TRBV5-1	NA	TRBD2	CASSYRSGEETQYF	TGCGCCAGCAGCTACCGTAGCGGGGAAGAGACCCAGTACTTC
TRBJ1-5	TRBV28	few	NA	CASGLAHSNQPQHF	TGTGCCAGCGGCTTGGCGCATAGCAATCAGCCCCAGCATTTT
TRBJ2-5	TRBV5-1	NA	NA	CASSSGGYQETQYF	TGCGCCAGCAGCAGCGGAGGGTACCAAGAGACCCAGTACTTC
TRBJ1-5	TRBV6-6	NA	NA	CASSTTGLSNQPQHF	TGTGCCAGCAGTACCACGGGGTTGAGCAATCAGCCCCAGCATTTT
TRBJ2-3	TRBV21-1	NA	NA	CASSKGLARTDTQYF	TGTGCCAGCAGCAAAGGACTAGCGCGCACAGATACGCAGTATTTT
TRBJ2-3	TRBV18	NA	TRBD2	CASSAYLGLADTDTQYF	TGTGCCAGCTCAGCCTACTTGGGACTAGCGGACACAGATACGCAGTATTTT
TRBJ2-2	TRBV1	NA	NA	CTSSQLSLAGGLSGELFF	TGCACCAGCAGCCAACTATCACTAGCGGGAGGGCTATCCGGGGAGCTGTTTTTT
TRBJ2-1	TRBV27	NA	NA	CASSISGRSYNEQFF	TGTGCCAGCAGTATTAGCGGACGCTCCTACAATGAGCAGTTCTTC
TRBJ2-7	TRBV5-1	NA	TRBD1	CASSWAPGQGGNEQYF	TGCGCCAGCAGCTGGGCCCCGGGACAGGGGGGGAACGAGCAGTACTTC
TRBJ2-3	TRBV6-5	NA	NA	CASSQYTDTQYF	TGTGCCAGCAGCCAATACACAGATACGCAGTATTTT
TRBJ2-3	TRBV5-1	NA	NA	CASSLGDGMGNTDTQYF	TGCGCCAGCAGCTTGGGGGATGGGATGGGGAACACAGATACGCAGTATTTT
TRBJ1-5	TRBV6-1	NA	TRBD1	CASSEPTPSVRDRASYNQPQHF	TGTGCCAGCAGTGAACCCACCCCCTCAGTCCGTGACAGGGCGAGCTACAATCAGCCCCAGCATTTT
TRBJ1-5	TRBV18	NA	NA	CASSPGGDQPQHF	TGTGCCAGCTCACCGGGGGGGGATCAGCCCCAGCATTTT
TRBJ1-2	TRBV18	NA	NA	CASSTVAIVNYGYTF	TGTGCCAGCTCCACGGTGGCTATCGTCAACTATGGCTACACCTTC
TRBJ2-1	TRBV5-1	once	NA	CASSLGPTVYNEQFF	TGCGCCAGCAGCTTGGGCCCCACGGTATACAATGAGCAGTTCTTC
TRBJ2-1	TRBV9	NA	NA	CASSVVGSGTPSKFF	NA
TRBJ2-3	TRBV27	NA	TRBD2	CTSSLSPSGNTDTQYF	TGTACCAGCAGTTTATCCCCTAGCGGAAACACAGATACGCAGTATTTT
TRBJ2-7	TRBV9	NA	NA	CASSVGYSTYEQYF	TGTGCCAGCAGCGTAGGTTACTCCACCTACGAGCAGTACTTC
TRBJ1-5	TRBV6-5	NA	TRBD1	CASKRDRDNQPQHF	TGTGCCAGCAAACGCGACAGGGACAATCAGCCCCAGCATTTT
TRBJ2-7	TRBV27	NA	NA	CATNRAGAYEQYF	TGTGCCACCAATCGGGCAGGGGCCTACGAGCAGTACTTC
TRBJ2-7	TRBV6-1	NA	TRBD2	CASSDPRTSGSYEQYF	TGTGCCAGCAGTGACCCTCGGACTAGCGGTTCCTACGAGCAGTACTTC
TRBJ2-3	TRBV7-2	NA	NA	CASRRSGDTQYF	TGTGCCAGCAGACGTTCCGGGGATACGCAGTATTTT
TRBJ2-5	TRBV7-8	NA	TRBD2	CASSLEGLALETQYF	TGTGCCAGCAGCTTAGAAGGACTAGCCTTAGAGACCCAGTACTTC
TRBJ1-2	TRBV5-6	once	NA	CASSRTLTANYGYTF	TGTGCCAGCAGCCGAACGCTGACTGCTAACTATGGCTACACCTTC
TRBJ1-2	TRBV5-5	few	NA	CASSPDRNYGYTF	TGTGCCAGCAGCCCGGACCGGAACTATGGCTACACCTTC
TRBJ2-2	TRBV5-1	NA	NA	CASSPQRPIRFTGELFF	TGCGCCAGCAGCCCTCAGCGGCCAATCAGGTTCACCGGGGAGCTGTTTTTT
TRBJ1-2	TRBV5-1	NA	NA	CASSFQLKYGYTF	TGCGCCAGCAGCTTCCAACTGAAATATGGCTACACCTTC
TRBJ2-5	TRBV19	NA	NA	CASSRKGSQETQYF	TGTGCCAGTAGTCGTAAGGGCAGCCAAGAGACCCAGTACTTC